These 4 T cell receptor beta chains came from one sample sequenced in a study of blood T cells in healthy people across ages. For the second PCR, which ran for roughly 6 to 12 cycles, a sample-barcoded 5' primer and a J-beta primer mix were used. Each CDR3 protein is one row after TCRdb ran MiXCR on the 5' RACE reads. The sample records some 1.8 million distinct CDR3 sequences, approximately 40% being singletons. The specimen sequenced was blood. The source is a human donor in good health.

In this sample, this clonotype turned up once. The chain has TRBV20-1 and TRBJ1-5; 10 positions match TRBD1. V was pared by 2 bases and J by 2 bases, with 6 bases of the junction left unmatched. This CDR3 has 16 amino acids. Germline CDR1 is DFQATT and CDR2 is SNEGSKA (reference sequence). In DNA form, the CDR3 reads TGCAGTGCTAGAATGGTCGGGACAGGGGGCAATCAGCCCCAGCATTTT. Residues: CSARMVGTGGNQPQHF.

This clonotype was seen only a few times. The V gene is TRBV7-6, the J gene TRBJ2-2, with 9 bases aligning to TRBD1. J gave up 3 bases and V 5 bases, and 4 bases lay outside the gene matches. The CDR3 has 15 residues. CDR1 SGHVS and CDR2 FNYEAQ come from the germline V gene. The CDR3 DNA follows: TGTGCCAGCAGCACCCGACAGGGGGACACCGGGGAGCTGTTTTTT. Encoded protein: CASSTRQGDTGELFF.

DNA for the CDR3: TGTGCCAGCAGCCCCCAGGCCGTAGGGGCCCCGGGCAATGAGCAGTTCTTC. Protein: CASSPQAVGAPGNEQFF. This sequence joins TRBV7-2 and TRBJ2-1, with D possibly being TRBD1 (5 bases). Germline V CDR1 and CDR2: SGHTA, FQGNSA. The CDR3 has 17 amino acids. Trimming removed 5 bases at V and 6 bases at J, with 23 bases between. Looking up the rest from reference TRBV7-2 and TRBJ2-1 gives the full variable domain: GAGVSQSPSNKVTEKGKDVELRCDPISGHTALYWYRQSLGQGLEFLIYFQGNSAPDKSGLPSDRFSAERTGGSVSTLTIQRTQQEDSAVYLCASSPQAVGAPGNEQFFGPGTRLTVL.

The chain recombines TRBV9 with TRBJ2-1; 8 positions match TRBD2. TRBJ2-7 explains the end of the DNA better; the J call may be wrong. This CDR3 is built from 20 residues. CDR1 is SGDLS, CDR2 YYNGEE, per germline. The chain's CDR3 is CASTDQVGRGASSSYNEQYF. CDR3 sequence (DNA): TGTGCCAGCACGGATCAGGTGGGGCGGGGGGCCTCGAGCTCCTACAATGAGCAGTACTTC.